The clone carrying this T cell receptor beta chain appeared a few times. Antigen specificity is unknown. A single record per CDR3 protein comes from TCRdb applying MiXCR to the reads. Among 200,000 to 250,000 distinct CDR3 sequences, roughly an eighth were seen once, and the ten largest hold 1.6%. This record comes from a study of T cell repertoires in cytomegalovirus infection. Study at large: Both CMV infection and a matching HLA type were indicated by public TCR beta signatures. Findings and caveats of the study: Dominating the ex vivo response were TCR beta clonotypes that were CMV-specific and HLA-C-restricted. Identification of carriers of CMV plus the relevant HLA was achieved through cumulative public TCR beta family frequency.

The sequencing input was PBMCs. The clonotype comes from a human donor in good health (CMV status not recorded). Some clones in this sample may be carry-over from other donors' samples.

The CDR3 DNA reads TGTGCCAGCAGCAGGGAGGGGAGCTACACCGGGGAGCTGTTTTTT. Translation gives CASSREGSYTGELFF. The chain carries TRBV5-5 and TRBJ2-2, with 7 bases aligning to TRBD2. CDR1 is SGHKS and CDR2 is YYEKEE in the germline V gene (reference sequence). There are 15 residues in the CDR3. V lost 4 bases to trimming and J lost 3 bases; unmatched junction nucleotides: 6.